Given below is one TCR beta chain in context. The antigen is not known. This table comes from immunoSEQ multiplex PCR, and its TCRdb copy is limited to in-frame clones, with some not included. Of fewer than 110,000 clones in the sample, 90% are singletons; the top ten hold roughly 1.4%. CDR1 SGHRS and CDR2 YFSETQ come from the germline V gene. CDR3 length: 13 residues. Trimming left V 4 bases short and J 8 bases short, with 10 bases between. These data originate in a study of T cell responses to AZD1222 COVID-19 vaccine. Study at large: Pooling of second doses given at about 4 or about 12 weeks was done.

Study results and limitations: Unmutated variant regions reportedly attract nearly half of all spike-specific TCRs. Only a handful of individuals given AZD1222 were seropositive at baseline. Repertoire samples came only from after the peak T cell response.

This clonotype was obtained from an adult in good health. This chain connects TRBV5-1 to TRBJ1-6; D call uncertain. The sequenced sample was peripheral blood, obtained on day 0 of AZD1222 vaccination. The CDR3 loop reads CASSGDGDSPLHF. CDR3 DNA sequence: TGCGCCAGCAGCGGCGACGGGGATTCACCCCTCCACTTT.